The T cell receptor (beta chain) under discussion was sequenced for a study of blood T cell repertoires in COVID-19. Turning to the study itself: Researchers got acute and convalescent COVID-19 samples from the United States, Italy and Spain. Sources were T cells, B-cell-depleted T cells, or PBMCs; the material itself was cDNA or gDNA.

This CDR3 region has 15 residues. The germline CDR1 and CDR2 sequences are SGDLS and YYNGEE. The V end lost 1 base, the J end lost 1 base, and 12 bases lay between the germline ends. Data came from immunoSEQ multiplex PCR; TCRdb stores just in-frame clones and leaves some out. The repertoire holds around 42,000 clones, with more than 75% as singletons. The sequenced material came from peripheral blood. This TCR was sampled from a human donor in a cohort sampled during active COVID-19. V gene TRBV9 combines with J gene TRBJ2-7, with TRBD2 as a possible D gene (6 bases). Here the CDR3 DNA reads TGTGCCAGCAGCGTAAATGCGGGGCCATCCTACGAGCAGTACTTC. It encodes CASSVNAGPSYEQYF.